This record looks at one T cell receptor (beta chain) sequence and its context. This record belongs to a study of T cell responses to AZD1222 COVID-19 vaccine. Using immunoSEQ multiplex PCR, the repertoire was profiled, and TCRdb retains in-frame clones only, with some absent. This table has 95,000 to 130,000 clones, 88% appearing once. The sequence was obtained from an adult in good health. The specimen was peripheral blood, collected on day 0 of AZD1222 vaccination.

The CDR3 loop reads CAIKEQGSTEAFF. The CDR3 bases are TGTGCCATCAAGGAACAGGGGAGCACTGAAGCTTTCTTT. The rearrangement uses TRBV10-3 and TRBJ1-1, with TRBD1 matching over 7 bases. V gave up 7 bases and J gave up 4 bases; unmatched junction bases: 6. In germline, CDR1 is ENHRY, CDR2 SYGVKD. CDR3 length: 13 amino acids.